What follows is one T cell receptor (beta chain) and its context. No antigen is known for it. As it was prepared, the TCRbeta library received unique molecular identifiers. TCRdb reprocessed the PCR reads with MiXCR, giving one entry per CDR3 protein. The data contain about a million distinct CDR3 sequences, about 29% of them seen just once; the ten biggest clones take up over 25%. The data were obtained in a study of T-cell reconstitution after alpha-beta-depleted transplantation in children. Points from the study as a whole: T-cell counts and diversity at one year post-transplant came mainly from newly produced T cells. It was surviving recipient T cells and thymic progenitors that gave some patients high TCRbeta diversity at day 60. Reports say that about two months after transplant, the alpha-beta T cells came out of several hundred graft clones that had expanded.

There are 18 residues in the CDR3. Germline trimming cut 2 bases from V and 2 bases from J; bases unmatched to any gene: 13. The sample was PBMCs, mostly from graft donor cells, taken 360 days after TCRalphabeta/CD19-depleted stem cell transplant. This receptor was identified in a boy younger than two who had a stem cell transplant for SCID, so the T cells may come from the graft donor. The chain uses TRBV12-3 or TRBV12-4 and TRBJ2-3; 7 bases align to TRBD2. The CDR3 reads CASSLIVGPSGSTDTQYF. CDR3 in DNA: TGTGCCAGCAGTTTAATTGTGGGGCCTAGCGGATCCACAGATACGCAGTATTTT.